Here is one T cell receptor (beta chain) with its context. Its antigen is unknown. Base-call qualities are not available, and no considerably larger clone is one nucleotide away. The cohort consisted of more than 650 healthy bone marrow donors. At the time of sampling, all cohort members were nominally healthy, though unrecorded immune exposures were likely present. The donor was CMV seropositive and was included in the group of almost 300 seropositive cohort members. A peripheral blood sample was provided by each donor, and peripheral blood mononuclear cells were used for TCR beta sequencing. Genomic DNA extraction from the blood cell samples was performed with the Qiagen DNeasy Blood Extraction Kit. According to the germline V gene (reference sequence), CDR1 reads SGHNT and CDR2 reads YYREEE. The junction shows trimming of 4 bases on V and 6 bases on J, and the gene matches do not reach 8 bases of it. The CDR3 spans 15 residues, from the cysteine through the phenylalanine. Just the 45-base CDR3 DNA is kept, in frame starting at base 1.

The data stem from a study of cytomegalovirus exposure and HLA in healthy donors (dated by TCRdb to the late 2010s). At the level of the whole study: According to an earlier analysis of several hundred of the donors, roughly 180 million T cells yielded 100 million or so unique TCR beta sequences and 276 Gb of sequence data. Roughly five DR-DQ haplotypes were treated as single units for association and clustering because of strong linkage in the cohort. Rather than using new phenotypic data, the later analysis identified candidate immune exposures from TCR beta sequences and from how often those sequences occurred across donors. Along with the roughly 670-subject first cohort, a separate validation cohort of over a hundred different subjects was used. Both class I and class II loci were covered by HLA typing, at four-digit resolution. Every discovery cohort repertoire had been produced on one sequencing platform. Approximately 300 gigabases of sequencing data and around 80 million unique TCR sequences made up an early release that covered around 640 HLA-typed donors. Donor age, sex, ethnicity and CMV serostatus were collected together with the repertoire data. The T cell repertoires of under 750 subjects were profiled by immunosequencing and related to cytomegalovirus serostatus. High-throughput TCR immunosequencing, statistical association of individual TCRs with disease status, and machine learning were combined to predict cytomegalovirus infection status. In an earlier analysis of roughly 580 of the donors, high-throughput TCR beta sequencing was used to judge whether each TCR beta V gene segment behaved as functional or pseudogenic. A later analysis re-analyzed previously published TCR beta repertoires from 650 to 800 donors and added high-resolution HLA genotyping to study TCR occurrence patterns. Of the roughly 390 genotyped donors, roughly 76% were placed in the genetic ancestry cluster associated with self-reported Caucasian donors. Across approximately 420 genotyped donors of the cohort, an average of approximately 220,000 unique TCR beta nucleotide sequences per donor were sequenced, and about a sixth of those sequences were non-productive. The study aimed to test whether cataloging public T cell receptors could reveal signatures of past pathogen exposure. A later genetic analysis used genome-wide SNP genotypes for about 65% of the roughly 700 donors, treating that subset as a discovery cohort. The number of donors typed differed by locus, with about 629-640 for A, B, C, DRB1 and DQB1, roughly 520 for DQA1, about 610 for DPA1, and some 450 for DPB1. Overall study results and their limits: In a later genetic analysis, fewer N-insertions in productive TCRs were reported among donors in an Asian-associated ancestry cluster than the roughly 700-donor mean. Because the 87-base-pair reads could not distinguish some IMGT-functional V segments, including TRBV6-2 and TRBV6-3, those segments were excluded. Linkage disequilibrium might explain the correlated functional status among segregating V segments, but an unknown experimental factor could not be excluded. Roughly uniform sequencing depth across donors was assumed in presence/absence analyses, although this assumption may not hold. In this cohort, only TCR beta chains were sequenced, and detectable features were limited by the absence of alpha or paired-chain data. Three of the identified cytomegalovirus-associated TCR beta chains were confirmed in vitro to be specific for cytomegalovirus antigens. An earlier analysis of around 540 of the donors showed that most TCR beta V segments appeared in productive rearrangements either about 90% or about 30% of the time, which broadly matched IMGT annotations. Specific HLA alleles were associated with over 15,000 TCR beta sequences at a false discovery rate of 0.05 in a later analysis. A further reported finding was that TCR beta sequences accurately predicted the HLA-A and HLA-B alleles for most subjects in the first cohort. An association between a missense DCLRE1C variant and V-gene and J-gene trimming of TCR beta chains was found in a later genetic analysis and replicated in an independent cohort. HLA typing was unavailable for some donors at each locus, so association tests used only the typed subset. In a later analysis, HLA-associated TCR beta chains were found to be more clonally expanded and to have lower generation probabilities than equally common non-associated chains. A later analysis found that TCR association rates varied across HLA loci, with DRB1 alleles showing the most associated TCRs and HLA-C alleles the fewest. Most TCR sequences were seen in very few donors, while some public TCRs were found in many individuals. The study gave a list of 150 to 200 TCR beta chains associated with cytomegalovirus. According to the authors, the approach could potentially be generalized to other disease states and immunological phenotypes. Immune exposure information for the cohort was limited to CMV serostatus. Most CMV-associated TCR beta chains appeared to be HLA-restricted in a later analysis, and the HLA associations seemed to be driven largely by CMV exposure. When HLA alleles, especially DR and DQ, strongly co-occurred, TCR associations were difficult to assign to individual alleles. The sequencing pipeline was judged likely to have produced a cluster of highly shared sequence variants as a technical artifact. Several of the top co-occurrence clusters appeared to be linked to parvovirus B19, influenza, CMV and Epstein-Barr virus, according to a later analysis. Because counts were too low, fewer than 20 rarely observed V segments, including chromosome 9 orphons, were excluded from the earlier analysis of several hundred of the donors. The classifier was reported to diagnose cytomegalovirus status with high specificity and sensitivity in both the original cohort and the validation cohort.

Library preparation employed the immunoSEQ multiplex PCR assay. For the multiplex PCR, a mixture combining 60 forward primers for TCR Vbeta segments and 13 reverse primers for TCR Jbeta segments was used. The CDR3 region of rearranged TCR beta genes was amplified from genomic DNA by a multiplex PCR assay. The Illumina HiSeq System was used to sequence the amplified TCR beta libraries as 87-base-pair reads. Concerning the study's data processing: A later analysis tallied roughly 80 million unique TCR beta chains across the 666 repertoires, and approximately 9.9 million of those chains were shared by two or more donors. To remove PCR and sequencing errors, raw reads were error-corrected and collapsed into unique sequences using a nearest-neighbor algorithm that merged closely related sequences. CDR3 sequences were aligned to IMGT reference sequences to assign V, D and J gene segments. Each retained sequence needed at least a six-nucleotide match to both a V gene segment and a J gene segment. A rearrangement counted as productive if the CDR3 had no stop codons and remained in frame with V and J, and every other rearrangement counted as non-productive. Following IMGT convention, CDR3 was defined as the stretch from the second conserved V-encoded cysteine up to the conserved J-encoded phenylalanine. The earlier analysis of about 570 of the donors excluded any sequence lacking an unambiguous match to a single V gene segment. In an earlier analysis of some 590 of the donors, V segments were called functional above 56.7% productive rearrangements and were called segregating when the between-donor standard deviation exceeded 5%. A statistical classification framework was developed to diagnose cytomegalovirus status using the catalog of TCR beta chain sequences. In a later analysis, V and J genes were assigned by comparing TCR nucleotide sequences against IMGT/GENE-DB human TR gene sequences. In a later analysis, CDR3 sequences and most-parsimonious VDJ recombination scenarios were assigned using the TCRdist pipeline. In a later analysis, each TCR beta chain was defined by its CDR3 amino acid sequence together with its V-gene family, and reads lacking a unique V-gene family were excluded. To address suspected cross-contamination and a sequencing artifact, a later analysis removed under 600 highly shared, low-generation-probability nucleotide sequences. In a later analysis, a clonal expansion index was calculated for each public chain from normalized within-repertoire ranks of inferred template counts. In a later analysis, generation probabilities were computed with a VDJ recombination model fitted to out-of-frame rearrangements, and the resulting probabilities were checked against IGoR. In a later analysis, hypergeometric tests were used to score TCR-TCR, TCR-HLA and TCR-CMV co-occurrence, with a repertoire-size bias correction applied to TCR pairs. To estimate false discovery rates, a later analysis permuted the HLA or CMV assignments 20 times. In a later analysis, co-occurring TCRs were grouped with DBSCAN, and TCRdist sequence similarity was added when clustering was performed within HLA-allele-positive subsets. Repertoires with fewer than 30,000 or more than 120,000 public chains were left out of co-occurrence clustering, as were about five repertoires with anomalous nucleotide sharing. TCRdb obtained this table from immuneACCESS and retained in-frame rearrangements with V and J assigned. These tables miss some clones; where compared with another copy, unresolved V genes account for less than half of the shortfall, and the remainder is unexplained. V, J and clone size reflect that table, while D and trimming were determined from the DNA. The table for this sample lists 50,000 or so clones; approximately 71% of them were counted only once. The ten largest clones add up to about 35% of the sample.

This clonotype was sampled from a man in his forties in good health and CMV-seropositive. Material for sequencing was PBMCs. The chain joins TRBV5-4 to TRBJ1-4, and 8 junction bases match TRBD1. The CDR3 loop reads CASSLGQGHDEKLFF. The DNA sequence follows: TGTGCCAGCAGCCTTGGACAGGGCCATGATGAAAAACTGTTTTTT.